The next 4 T cell receptor beta chains were all read from a single sample in a study of blood T cell repertoires in COVID-19. Assay used: immunoSEQ multiplex PCR; TCRdb lists only in-frame clones, some missing. The sample has approximately 280,000 clones; around nine tenths are singletons. The sample comprised PBMCs or T cells enriched from blood (not recorded which). The receptors originated from a woman aged 60-70 years who had recovered from COVID-19.

This sequence joins TRBV11-2 and TRBJ2-7, with 10 bases lining up with TRBD2. Germline trimming cut 4 bases from V and 4 bases from J; bases unmatched to any gene: 4. This CDR3 is built from 14 residues. CDR1 SGHAT and CDR2 FQNNGV come from the germline V gene. The chain's CDR3 is CASSSYSGGYEQYF. The CDR3 bases are TGTGCCAGCAGCTCCTATAGCGGGGGGTACGAGCAGTACTTC.

This chain uses TRBV3-1 (or the pseudogene TRBV3-2) with TRBJ2-1, with a tentative D call TRBD2 (6 bases). Looked up from germline, CDR1 is LGHDT and CDR2 is YNNKEL (reference sequence). The CDR3 contains 15 residues. V lost 0 bases and J 3 bases, leaving 9 bases between the germline ends. DNA for the CDR3: TGTGCCAGCAGCCAAGAGGGGGGATTCTACAATGAGCAGTTCTTC. Encoded protein: CASSQEGGFYNEQFF.

CDR3 protein: CASSLVAGDSYEQYF. The CDR3 nucleotides read TGTGCCAGCAGTTTAGTGGCAGGGGATTCCTACGAGCAGTACTTC. The chain has TRBV28 and TRBJ2-7; D may be TRBD1 (6 bases). The CDR3 has 15 amino acids. Germline CDR1 is MDHEN and CDR2 is SYDVKM. Trimming cost V 2 bases and J 1 base, with 12 bases left between them.

The chain uses TRBV5-5 and TRBJ1-1; TRBD1 is a possible D gene (6 bases). Looked up from germline, CDR1 is SGHKS and CDR2 is YYEKEE (reference sequence). The CDR3 runs 15 residues. Trimming stripped 2 bases from V and 0 bases from J, with 11 bases between. The CDR3 coding sequence is TGTGCCAGCAGCTTCGTCGGGACACTGAACACTGAAGCTTTCTTT. It yields the protein CASSFVGTLNTEAFF.